This T cell receptor beta chain originates from a study of shared clonotypes between healthy human individuals. Findings of the study overall: Clonotypes that were shared across a handful of donors made up around 4.6% of naive CD4 clonotypes.

V was shortened by 5 bases and J by 3 bases, with 13 bases between the two germline ends. Germline V CDR1 and CDR2: KGHSH, LQKENI. The length of the CDR3 is 14 residues. As for this clone: As yet, its antigen is unknown.

The repertoire was sequenced with immunoSEQ multiplex PCR; TCRdb's copy has only in-frame clones and lacks some. Found here are more than 2,000,000 clones, more than 80% of them singletons; the top ten hold 0.13% to 0.15%. The sequenced sample was naive CD4+ T cells sorted from blood. The subset is: CD45RA+ positively selected. The TCR originated in a man between 18 and 35 years old in good health. The chain has TRBV18 and TRBJ1-1, with a possible D match to TRBD1 (5 bases). The CDR3 region is CASSFPPGDTEAFF. In DNA form, the CDR3 reads TGTGCCAGCTCATTCCCTCCGGGGGACACTGAAGCTTTCTTT.